The 32 T cell receptor beta chains reported below all come from one sample, sequenced in a study of cytomegalovirus exposure and HLA in healthy donors. The PCR ran on 60 Vbeta and 13 Jbeta primers. The assay was immunoSEQ multiplex PCR, and TCRdb's table has in-frame clones only and misses some. The data show 130,000 to 150,000 clones, about 80% seen once. Input material: PBMCs. All receptors derive from a male donor in good health and CMV-seronegative.

The chain couples TRBV9 to TRBJ2-3; a possible D gene is TRBD2 (5 bases). This CDR3 is built from 14 residues. The V gene lost 0 bases and the J gene lost 2 bases, with 7 bases spanning the gap. Germline V gene data show CDR1 as SGDLS and CDR2 as YYNGEE. CDR3 protein: CASSVELVTDTQYF. The CDR3, as DNA: TGTGCCAGCAGCGTAGAACTAGTCACAGATACGCAGTATTTT.

This clone was seen once. The rearrangement joins TRBV30 to TRBJ1-5; D call uncertain. Trimming left V 2 bases short and J 7 bases short, with 9 bases between. The germline V gene encodes CDR1 GTSNPN and CDR2 SVGIG (reference sequence). The CDR3 sequence is 12 residues long. CDR3 sequence (DNA): TGTGCCTGGAGTTCTCGGTCCCAGCCCCAGCATTTT. Amino acids: CAWSSRSQPQHF.

This chain joins TRBV19 and TRBJ1-1; D gene unclear. Per the germline V gene, CDR1 is LNHDA and CDR2 is SQIVND (reference sequence). The V gene lost 2 bases and the J gene lost 7 bases, with 8 bases spanning the gap. The CDR3 has 12 residues. As DNA, the CDR3 is TGTGCCAGTAGTATAAGCCCTCGTGAAGCTTTCTTT. It encodes CASSISPREAFF.

V and J are TRBV7-9 and TRBJ1-4; D unclear. Germline-derived CDR1 and CDR2 are SEHNR and FQNEAQ (reference sequence). V was trimmed by 3 bases and J by 10 bases, leaving 12 bases between them. The CDR3 sequence is 13 residues long. This CDR3 is CASSFWASGKLFF. The CDR3 bases are TGTGCCAGCAGCTTCTGGGCCAGCGGAAAACTGTTTTTT.

This clone turned up a few times. V is TRBV19 and J is TRBJ1-4; D is unresolved. V was clipped by 3 bases and J by 8 bases, with 16 bases between them. Germline CDR1 LNHDA, CDR2 SQIVND (reference sequence). The CDR3 is 15 amino acids. CDR3 amino acids: CASSMSSGLGEKLFF. The CDR3 coding sequence is TGTGCCAGTAGTATGTCAAGCGGATTGGGGGAAAAACTGTTTTTT.

The chain employs TRBV30 and TRBJ1-2; possible D gene TRBD1, 5 bases. The CDR3 runs 16 residues. The germline V gene has CDR1 GTSNPN and CDR2 SVGIG (reference sequence). V was pared by 2 bases and J by 7 bases, with 23 bases between. CDR3 sequence (DNA): TGTGCCTGGAGTCGGTGGGGGGGGAACAGGAAATCTGGCTACACCTTC. Its translation is CAWSRWGGNRKSGYTF.

This clone was found once. The J gene is TRBJ2-5, the V gene TRBV5-6, with unresolved D. This CDR3 spans 12 amino acids. CDR1 is SGHDT, CDR2 YYEEEE, per germline. V was clipped by 4 bases and J by 4 bases, with 8 bases between them. The CDR3 loop reads CASSLSLETQYF. CDR3 in DNA: TGTGCCAGCAGCCTATCGTTAGAGACCCAGTACTTC.

A note on this clone: Other DNA sequences within the sample encode an identical CDR3. The chain links TRBV9 to TRBJ1-1; maybe TRBD1 (6 bases). Per the germline V gene, CDR1 is SGDLS and CDR2 is YYNGEE. The CDR3 is 14 amino acids. With 0 bases removed from V and 2 bases from J, the gap between germline ends came to 8 bases. The CDR3 is CASSVGTANTEAFF. For the CDR3, the DNA is TGTGCCAGCAGCGTAGGGACAGCTAACACTGAAGCTTTCTTT.

This clone appeared a single time. The chain has TRBV10-3 and TRBJ2-1; 16 nucleotides align to TRBD2. Losses at the gene ends were 11 bases for V and 0 bases for J; bases not matched to a gene: 10. There are 18 residues in the CDR3. In germline, CDR1 is ENHRY, CDR2 SYGVKD. CDR3 sequence: CAAAGTSGGASSYNEQFF. The CDR3 bases are TGTGCCGCGGCAGGGACTAGCGGGGGGGCTAGCTCCTACAATGAGCAGTTCTTC.

This clone was seen only a few times. The chain carries TRBV28 and TRBJ1-2, with 10 bases identical to TRBD1. Germline V gene lookup returns CDR1 MDHEN and CDR2 SYDVKM. The CDR3 totals 14 residues. V lost 11 bases to trimming and J lost 3 bases; unmatched junction nucleotides: 9. Here the CDR3 DNA reads TGTGCCTCCGGACAGGGGGGAAAGGACTATGGCTACACCTTC. Translation gives CASGQGGKDYGYTF.

V usage is TRBV29-1 and J usage is TRBJ2-1, with D possibly TRBD2 on 6 matching bases. Germline CDR1 SQVTM, CDR2 ANQGSEA. The CDR3 consists of 11 residues. The CDR3 DNA follows: TGCAGAGGAGGGTCCTACAATGAGCAGTTCTTC. This codes for CRGGSYNEQFF.

Here the CDR3 reads CASSPTQNSPLHF. The CDR3, as DNA: TGTGCCAGCTCTCCGACACAGAATTCACCCCTCCACTTT. This chain joins TRBV18 and TRBJ1-6; no clear D gene. The germline V and J ends were trimmed by 6 bases and 7 bases, with 10 bases remaining between them. The CDR3 runs 13 residues. The germline V gene has CDR1 KGHSH and CDR2 LQKENI.

The chain has TRBV5-1 and TRBJ2-7; 9 positions agree with TRBD1. V lost 4 bases and J lost 0; bases outside the gene matches: 8. In germline, CDR1 is SGHRS, CDR2 YFSETQ. This CDR3 is 16 amino acids long. The CDR3 DNA reads as TGCGCCAGCAGCGGCCGACGACAGGGGGTCTCCTACGAGCAGTACTTC. Protein product: CASSGRRQGVSYEQYF. Based on the CDR3 plus reference TRBV5-1 and TRBJ2-7, the full variable domain is KAGVTQTPRYLIKTRGQQVTLSCSPISGHRSVSWYQQTPGQGLQFLFEYFSETQRNKGNFPGRFSGRQFSNSRSEMNVSTLELGDSALYLCASSGRRQGVSYEQYFGPGTRLTVT.

J is TRBJ2-5 and V is TRBV5-1, with 10 bases that match TRBD1. V shed 4 bases and J 4 bases; nucleotides not matched to a gene: 1. Germline V gene sequence: CDR1 SGHRS, CDR2 YFSETQ. The CDR3 sequence is 13 residues long. The CDR3 sequence: CASSDRGRETQYF. The CDR3 DNA reads as TGCGCCAGCAGCGACAGGGGGCGAGAGACCCAGTACTTC.

The chain is built from TRBV5-4 and TRBJ1-6, with a weak D call TRBD1 (5 bases). Germline CDR1 SGHNT, CDR2 YYREEE (reference sequence). Trimming cost V 0 bases and J 6 bases, with 10 bases left between them. The CDR3 runs to 15 residues. The CDR3 coding sequence is TGTGCCAGCAGCTTGGCCGGGGGACCTAATTCACCCCTCCACTTT. This encodes CASSLAGGPNSPLHF.

In its sample, this clone was seen once. The chain couples TRBV5-8 to TRBJ1-6; D is undetermined. Germline V CDR1 and CDR2: SGHTS, YDEGEE. The CDR3 loop spans 17 amino acids. Trimming cost V 0 bases and J 3 bases, with 13 bases left between them. For the CDR3, the DNA is TGTGCCAGCAGCTTGGACGGCAGATGGAGCTATAATTCACCCCTCCACTTT. Protein: CASSLDGRWSYNSPLHF.

The gene calls are TRBV7-2 and TRBJ2-3; a weak D match, TRBD2 (6 bases). The V gene's germline CDR1 is SGHTA and CDR2 FQGNSA. V lost 3 bases to trimming and J lost 5 bases, with 12 bases between them. This CDR3 contains 14 residues. The CDR3 spells CASSFSLGGDTQYF. In DNA, the CDR3 is TGTGCCAGCAGCTTCTCCCTGGGGGGAGATACGCAGTATTTT.

The V gene is TRBV2, the J gene TRBJ1-4; TRBD1 matches 9 bases. The junction had 9 bases not matched to a gene; V was cut back by 7 bases and J by 0 bases. From germline, CDR1 is SNHLY and CDR2 FYNNEI. The CDR3 length is 17 residues. Here the CDR3 reads CASNLWTGAATNEKLFF. The CDR3 bases are TGTGCCAGCAACCTATGGACAGGGGCGGCAACTAATGAAAAACTGTTTTTT.

The chain has TRBV5-6 and TRBJ2-4; a weak D match, TRBD2 (5 bases). V lost 2 bases and J 2 bases, leaving 11 bases between the germline ends. Looked up from germline, CDR1 is SGHDT and CDR2 is YYEEEE. The CDR3 consists of 15 residues. In DNA, the CDR3 is TGTGCCAGCAGCTTTATTAGCGCTACCAAAAACATTCAGTACTTC. Translation: CASSFISATKNIQYF.

The chain couples TRBV2 to TRBJ2-6; tentatively, D is TRBD1 (7 bases). The CDR3 extends over 15 amino acids. V lost 2 bases and J 3 bases, leaving 8 bases between the germline ends. The V gene's germline CDR1 is SNHLY and CDR2 FYNNEI. CDR3 loop: CASSEQGGGANVLTF. As DNA, the CDR3 is TGTGCCAGCAGTGAACAGGGGGGTGGGGCCAACGTCCTGACTTTC.

This clone showed up just a few times. The V gene is TRBV11-2, the J gene TRBJ2-3; no reliable D call. The germline CDR1 and CDR2 sequences are SGHAT and FQNNGV. Trimming took 5 bases from V and 5 from J, leaving 14 bases between them. This CDR3 contains 14 residues. Here the CDR3 reads CASSHRDGRDTQYF. The CDR3 DNA reads TGTGCCAGCAGCCATAGAGATGGGCGAGATACGCAGTATTTT. Together with reference TRBV11-2 and TRBJ2-3, the CDR3 gives the full variable domain: EAGVAQSPRYKIIEKRQSVAFWCNPISGHATLYWYQQILGQGPKLLIQFQNNGVVDDSQLPKDRFSAERLKGVDSTLKIQPAKLEDSAVYLCASSHRDGRDTQYFGPGTRLTVL.

This clone was detected only once. This chain uses TRBV6-5 with TRBJ2-7; TRBD2 matches 7 bases. The CDR3 has 14 amino acids. Per the germline V gene, CDR1 is MNHEY and CDR2 is SVGAGI. V gave up 0 bases and J gave up 3 bases; unmatched junction bases: 2. The CDR3 reads CASSYSGGNYEQYF. CDR3 DNA: TGTGCCAGCAGTTACTCGGGGGGGAACTACGAGCAGTACTTC.

For the CDR3, the DNA is TGTGCCAGCAGTAAAGGGGGCGAATTGTACGAGCAGTACTTC. Translating it yields CASSKGGELYEQYF. The chain joins TRBV11-2 to TRBJ2-7; TRBD1 matches at 7 bases. The CDR3 consists of 14 residues. The germline gives CDR1 SGHAT, CDR2 FQNNGV. V was pared by 6 bases and J by 4 bases, with 9 bases of the junction left unmatched.

The chain employs TRBV7-8 and TRBJ1-2, with D uncertain. Germline lookup yields CDR1 SGHVS and CDR2 FQNEAQ. This CDR3 is 15 amino acids long. The V gene lost 1 base and the J gene lost 8 bases, with 17 bases spanning the gap. DNA for the CDR3: TGTGCCAGCAGCTTAGAGTCGGCGCGGTTACTGGGCTACACCTTC. Amino acids: CASSLESARLLGYTF.

The V and J genes are TRBV6-5 and TRBJ1-1; the D is unclear. V was shortened by 4 bases and J by 7 bases, with 13 bases between the two germline ends. CDR1 is MNHEY, CDR2 SVGAGI, per germline. CDR3 length: 13 amino acids. The CDR3 reads CASSFLQASEAFF. The CDR3, as DNA: TGTGCCAGCAGTTTCTTGCAGGCGAGTGAAGCTTTCTTT.

This chain uses TRBV28 with TRBJ2-7; the match to TRBD1 covers 11 bases. V shed 6 bases and J 3 bases; nucleotides not matched to a gene: 10. CDR3 size: 16 residues. In germline, CDR1 is MDHEN, CDR2 SYDVKM. CDR3 sequence: CASRPTTGTGGYEQYF. The CDR3 coding sequence is TGTGCCAGCAGACCGACTACCGGGACAGGGGGCTACGAGCAGTACTTC.

This clone was counted only a few times. The chain carries TRBV4-1 and TRBJ2-4, with a possible D match to TRBD2 (6 bases). Trimming cost V 4 bases and J 5 bases, with 15 bases left between them. CDR1 is MGHRA, CDR2 YSYEKL, per germline. CDR3 length: 15 residues. The CDR3 DNA sequence: TGCGCCAGCAGCCGGGGGGTCGGTATGGAAAACATTCAGTACTTC. Protein: CASSRGVGMENIQYF.

This chain links TRBV7-8 with TRBJ2-3; D is possibly TRBD1 (5 bases). The CDR3 is 13 amino acids. Trimming left V 11 bases short and J 0 bases short, with 12 bases between. Germline V gene sequence: CDR1 SGHVS, CDR2 FQNEAQ. The CDR3 nucleotides read TGTGCCCAGACAGAGCTGAGCACAGATACGCAGTATTTT. Translating it yields CAQTELSTDTQYF.

The rearrangement joins TRBV7-8 to TRBJ1-2; 7 nucleotides align to TRBD1. The CDR3 extends over 15 amino acids. Germline trimming cut 5 bases from V and 0 bases from J; bases unmatched to any gene: 6. Germline-derived CDR1 and CDR2 are SGHVS and FQNEAQ. Here the CDR3 DNA reads TGTGCCAGCAGCGCCCGGGACAGAGCTAACTATGGCTACACCTTC. It yields the protein CASSARDRANYGYTF.

The table lists this clone with a few counts. The chain carries TRBV6-1 and TRBJ1-2; D gene unclear. V was cut by 5 bases and J by 2 bases, with 12 bases left in between. Germline CDR1 MNHNS, CDR2 SASEGT. The CDR3 length is 14 residues. CDR3 amino acids: CASSSWSTNYGYTF. The CDR3 DNA reads TGTGCCAGCAGTTCGTGGAGTACCAACTATGGCTACACCTTC.

This clone was observed once. The V and J genes are TRBV20-1 and TRBJ2-7; 8 bases fit TRBD2. CDR1 and CDR2 (germline): DFQATT, SNEGSKA (reference sequence). V dropped 3 bases and J dropped 6; count of bases not matched to a gene: 1. This CDR3 is 11 amino acids long. CDR3 sequence: CSARREAEQYF. The CDR3 DNA is TGCAGTGCTAGGCGGGAGGCCGAGCAGTACTTC.

V and J are TRBV11-2 and TRBJ2-7; D may be TRBD1 (7 bases). Germline CDR1 and CDR2: SGHAT and FQNNGV. Trimming stripped 0 bases from V and 7 bases from J, with 13 bases between. The CDR3 sequence is 14 residues long. The CDR3 DNA reads TGTGCCAGCAGCTTAGAAGGGGGCCGGGGGGAGCAGTACTTC. Translation gives CASSLEGGRGEQYF.